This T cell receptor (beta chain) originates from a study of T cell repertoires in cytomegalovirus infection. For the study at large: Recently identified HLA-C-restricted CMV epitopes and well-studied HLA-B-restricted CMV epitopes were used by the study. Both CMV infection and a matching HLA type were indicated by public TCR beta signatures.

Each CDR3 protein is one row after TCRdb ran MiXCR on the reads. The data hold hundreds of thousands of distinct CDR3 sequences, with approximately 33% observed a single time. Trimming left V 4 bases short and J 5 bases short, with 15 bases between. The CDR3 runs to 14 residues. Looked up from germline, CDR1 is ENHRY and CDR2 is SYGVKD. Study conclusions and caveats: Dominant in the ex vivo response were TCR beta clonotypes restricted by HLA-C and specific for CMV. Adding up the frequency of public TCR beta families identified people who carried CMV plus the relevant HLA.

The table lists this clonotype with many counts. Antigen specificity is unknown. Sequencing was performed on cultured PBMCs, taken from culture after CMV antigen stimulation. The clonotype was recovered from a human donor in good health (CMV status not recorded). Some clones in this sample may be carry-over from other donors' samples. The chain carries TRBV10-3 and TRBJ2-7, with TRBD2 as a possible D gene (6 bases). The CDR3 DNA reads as TGTGCCATCAGTGGTGCCGGGGGAGAGAACGAGCAGTACTTC. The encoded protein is CAISGAGGENEQYF.